This T cell receptor beta chain was documented in a study of beta chain features in type 1 diabetes (dated by TCRdb to the late 2010s). About the full investigation: Mean age, gender distribution, total cell number and subset yield did not differ between patients and healthy donors. Whereas all 30 or so donors provided naive and central memory subsets, regulatory and stem cell-like memory subsets were isolated from just 8 patients and about 8 healthy donors. In the study, recently diagnosed type 1 diabetes patients and matched healthy donors were compared on the TCRB repertoires of their sorted circulating CD4+ T cell subsets. A total of 100 million to 140 million sorted cells were examined across all samples, and the number of cells per subset was strongly correlated with RNA yield.

This clone was counted only a few times. Its antigen remains undetermined. No base quality information exists; no much larger clone differs at one position. Overall study outcomes, separate from this receptor: Fewer insertions and more nucleotide deletions at VDJ recombination sites were observed in patients with type 1 diabetes, implying thymic rearrangement abnormalities. The naive, central memory and regulatory TCRB repertoires appeared to resemble one another more closely among patients than among healthy donors. Only small numbers of individuals were included in the HLA sub-analyses, which left unresolved whether HLA type had any influence on TCRB rearrangement. Shorter templates might have been favored by PCR, but patient and control samples were amplified and corrected together, so both groups would have been affected equally by any skew. Because cDNA was sequenced instead of genomic DNA, highly expressing activated cells could be over-represented, though the groups showed no difference in activation or CD3 levels. In all four CD4+ subsets, TCRB CDR3 length was moderately but significantly shorter in type 1 diabetes patients.

The entire isolated RNA was reverse transcribed using the High Capacity cDNA Reverse Transcription Kit, and thus expressed TCRB transcripts were sequenced. Survey-depth immunoSEQ sequencing was performed on stem cell-like memory T cell samples, with an average of about 1.01 million total reads per sample. Sorted cells were lysed in RLT buffer and RNA was extracted with DNase-treated RNeasy Micro or Mini kits, depending on cell number. Each cell subset was processed on its own to prevent cross-contamination, while patient and healthy donor samples were processed together. The immunoSEQ multiplex PCR was used to amplify TCRB sequences from cDNA, yielding 87-bp fragments that span the CDR3 region. Sequencing of the amplicons was done on the Illumina HiSeq platform. In the source study's methods: Synthetic template baselines were used to correct PCR bias computationally, reads within Hamming distance 2 were collapsed together, and singletons that could not be merged were discarded. Reads were aligned against IMGT so that V, D and J genes, CDR3 length and insertions or deletions at six rearrangement sites could be assigned. Within each subset, clonotype counts were normalized to sorted cell number, and only after that were true diversity and Gini coefficients computed with the tcR R package. The overlap coefficient, calculated on TCRB nucleotide sequences, was used to measure repertoire sharing. TCRdb mirrors the immuneACCESS table, restricted to in-frame sequences. Some clones are absent from its copies; in checked studies, under half trace to an unresolved V gene, and the reason for the others is unknown. V, J and clone size were drawn from that table, and D and trimming were deduced from the DNA. The sample table shows approximately 15,000 clones, and 76% are seen once. The top ten constitute 0.25% to 0.4% of the sample.

From each donor, a single peripheral blood sample of 90 to 150 mL on average was drawn into heparinised tubes. A BD FACSAria II was used to sort naive, central memory, regulatory and stem cell-like memory CD4+ T cells with a panel that included CD45RO, CCR7, CD25, CD127, CD95 and CD27. A purity above 98% was achieved for all sorted populations. PBMCs were isolated immediately by Lymphoprep density gradient centrifugation and stained directly without culture. To minimize batch effects, samples were stained and sorted in pairs, one healthy donor with one patient per experiment. V gives up 0 bases and J gives up 9 bases, and the segment between their germline ends measures 18 bases. CDR1 LGHNT and CDR2 FRNRAP are derived from the germline V gene. From cysteine to phenylalanine, the CDR3 is 16 amino acids long. This entry keeps only the CDR3 DNA: 48 bases, framed from base 1.

Sequenced sample: stem cell memory CD4+ T cells from blood. Reading the label with the study, this specimen's cell subset or site is: stem cell-like memory CD4+ T cells. The source is a woman under 30 with type 1 diabetes. The sequence is built from TRBV12-5 and TRBJ2-1, with TRBD1 tentatively as D gene (7 bases match). The CDR3 reads as follows: CASGLVLDRVGGEQFF. The DNA is as follows: TGTGCTAGTGGTTTGGTACTTGACAGGGTCGGGGGTGAGCAGTTCTTC.